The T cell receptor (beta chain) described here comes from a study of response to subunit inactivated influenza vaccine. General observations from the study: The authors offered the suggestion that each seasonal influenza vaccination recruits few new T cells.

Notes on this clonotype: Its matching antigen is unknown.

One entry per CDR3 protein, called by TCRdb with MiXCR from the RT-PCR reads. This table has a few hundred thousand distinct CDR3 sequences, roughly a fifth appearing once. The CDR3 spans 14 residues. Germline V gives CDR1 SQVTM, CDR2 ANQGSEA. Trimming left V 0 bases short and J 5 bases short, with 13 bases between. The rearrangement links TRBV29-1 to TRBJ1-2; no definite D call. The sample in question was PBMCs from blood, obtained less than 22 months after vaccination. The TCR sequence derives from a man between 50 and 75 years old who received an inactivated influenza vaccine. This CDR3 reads CSVEDREFSYGYTF. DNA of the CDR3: TGCAGCGTTGAAGATCGGGAGTTTTCTTATGGCTACACCTTC.